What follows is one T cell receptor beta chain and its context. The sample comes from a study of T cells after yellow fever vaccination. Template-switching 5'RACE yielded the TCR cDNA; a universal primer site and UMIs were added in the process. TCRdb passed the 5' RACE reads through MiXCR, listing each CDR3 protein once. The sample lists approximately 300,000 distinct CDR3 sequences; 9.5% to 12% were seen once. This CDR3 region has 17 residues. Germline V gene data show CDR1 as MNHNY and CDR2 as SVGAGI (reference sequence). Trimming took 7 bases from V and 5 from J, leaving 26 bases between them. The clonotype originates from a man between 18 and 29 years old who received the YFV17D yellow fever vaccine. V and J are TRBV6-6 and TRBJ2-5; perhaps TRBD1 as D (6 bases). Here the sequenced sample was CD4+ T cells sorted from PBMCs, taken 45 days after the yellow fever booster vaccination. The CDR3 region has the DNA TGTGCCAGCATTGGGGTTCGCGGCCCCCAAAGGGGGGAGACCCAGTACTTC. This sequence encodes CASIGVRGPQRGETQYF.